The 10 T cell receptor beta chains below were found in one sample sequenced in a study of blood T cell repertoires in COVID-19. Some clones are missing from TCRdb's copy, which holds only in-frame ones; the method was immunoSEQ multiplex PCR. In the table there are 250,000 to 350,000 clones, around nine tenths of which are singletons. The sample taken for sequencing was peripheral blood. The source is a man aged 25 to 45 with acute or convalescent COVID-19.

The chain is built from TRBV3-1 (or the pseudogene TRBV3-2) and TRBJ2-3; 7 positions match TRBD2. This CDR3 contains 16 residues. The V gene end was trimmed by 1 base and the J gene end by 5 bases; junction bases not matched to a gene: 9. Germline V lookup: CDR1 LGHDT, CDR2 YNNKEL (reference sequence). The CDR3: CASSQGREDLRDTQYF. CDR3 coding DNA: TGTGCCAGCAGCCAAGGCCGGGAGGACCTCAGAGATACGCAGTATTTT.

The V gene is TRBV19, the J gene TRBJ1-5; D is unresolved. The CDR3 totals 13 residues. CDR1 and CDR2 from the germline V gene are LNHDA and SQIVND (reference sequence). The germline V and J ends were trimmed by 3 bases and 4 bases, with 7 bases remaining between them. The CDR3 region is CASSMTANQPQHF. For the CDR3, the DNA is TGTGCCAGTAGTATGACTGCTAATCAGCCCCAGCATTTT.

Turning to this clone: In the same sample, other DNA sequences code for this CDR3. This rearrangement joins TRBV28 to TRBJ1-4; unclear D gene. V was shortened by 5 bases and J by 5 bases, with 6 bases between the two germline ends. Per the germline V gene, CDR1 is MDHEN and CDR2 is SYDVKM. The CDR3 runs to 12 residues. In DNA form, the CDR3 reads TGTGCCAGCAGTGTACTAAATGAAAAACTGTTTTTT. It translates to CASSVLNEKLFF.

The chain carries TRBV30 and TRBJ2-7, with 8 bases that match TRBD1. After removal of 7 bases from V and 2 bases from J, the junction contained 7 bases not matched to a gene. The length of the CDR3 is 13 residues. Germline values: CDR1 GTSNPN, CDR2 SVGIG (reference sequence). As DNA, the CDR3 is TGTGCCTCCCGGACAGGGTATACCTACGAGCAGTACTTC. Its translation is CASRTGYTYEQYF. Using reference TRBV30 and TRBJ2-7 for the parts outside the CDR3, the full variable domain is SQTIHQWPATLVQPVGSPLSLECTVEGTSNPNLYWYRQAAGRGLQLLFYSVGIGQISSEVPQNLSASRPQDRQFILSSKKLLLSDSGFYLCASRTGYTYEQYFGPGTRLTVT.

The chain links TRBV3-1 (or the pseudogene TRBV3-2) to TRBJ2-2, with D possibly TRBD1 on 6 matching bases. CDR1 is LGHDT, CDR2 YNNKEL, per germline (reference sequence). The CDR3 is 16 residues long. Trimming took off 0 bases at V and 5 bases at J, with 13 bases between the two ends. The CDR3 region has the DNA TGTGCCAGCAGCCAAGATAGACGGCAGGGGACCGGGGAGCTGTTTTTT. As protein: CASSQDRRQGTGELFF.

The rearrangement joins TRBV7-9 to TRBJ2-7; the D gene is possibly TRBD1 (5 bases). In germline, CDR1 is SEHNR, CDR2 FQNEAQ (reference sequence). V gave up 5 bases and J gave up 2 bases, with 19 bases separating them. The CDR3 length is 16 residues. CDR3 sequence: CASSRNLQDRPYEQYF. In DNA, the CDR3 is TGTGCCAGCAGCCGAAACTTACAAGACAGACCCTACGAGCAGTACTTC.

The chain carries TRBV5-1 and TRBJ2-2; 8 bases are shared with TRBD1. V lost 2 bases to trimming and J lost 5 bases; unmatched junction nucleotides: 5. The CDR3 spans 15 residues. Germline V gene sequence: CDR1 SGHRS, CDR2 YFSETQ. The DNA for the CDR3 is TGCGCCAGCAGCTTCCAGGGGGCGCGGACCGGGGAGCTGTTTTTT. Translated: CASSFQGARTGELFF. Combining the CDR3 with reference TRBV5-1 and TRBJ2-2 gives the whole variable domain KAGVTQTPRYLIKTRGQQVTLSCSPISGHRSVSWYQQTPGQGLQFLFEYFSETQRNKGNFPGRFSGRQFSNSRSEMNVSTLELGDSALYLCASSFQGARTGELFFGEGSRLTVL.

This clone came up a few times. The same CDR3 arises from other DNA sequences in this sample as well. This sequence joins TRBV28 and TRBJ1-5; 9 positions match TRBD1. The CDR3 is made up of 14 amino acids. Germline loops: CDR1 MDHEN, CDR2 SYDVKM. V was clipped by 6 bases and J by 7 bases; unmatched bases: 7. CDR3 nucleotides: TGTGCCAGCAGCATTACAGGGGGCCAGCAGCCCCAGCATTTT. Translated, it gives CASSITGGQQPQHF.

The chain uses TRBV10-1 and TRBJ2-7; TRBD1 aligns across 8 bases. CDR1 is WNHNN, CDR2 SYGVQD, per germline (reference sequence). V was clipped by 8 bases and J by 6 bases; unmatched bases: 9. CDR3 length equals 13 residues. Here the CDR3 reads CASSRTGSGEQYF. DNA of the CDR3: TGCGCCAGCTCAAGGACAGGGTCCGGCGAGCAGTACTTC.

J is TRBJ1-1 and V is TRBV6-5; possible D gene TRBD1, 6 bases. Germline V gene data show CDR1 as MNHEY and CDR2 as SVGAGI. Trimming took off 8 bases at V and 0 bases at J, with 16 bases between the two ends. The CDR3 covers 15 residues. The CDR3 loop is CASGLGGNLNTEAFF. CDR3 bases: TGTGCCAGCGGCTTAGGGGGAAATTTGAACACTGAAGCTTTCTTT.